One sample yielded the 30 T cell receptor beta chains listed below, sequenced in a study of shared clonotypes between healthy human individuals. Measured with immunoSEQ multiplex PCR; TCRdb has only the in-frame clones, and not every one. The data contain 2.5 million or so clones, around nine tenths of them singletons. The sample was naive CD4+ T cells sorted from blood. Stated subset: CD45RA+ positively selected. The receptors derive from a man aged 18 to 35 in good health.

V is TRBV30 and J is TRBJ1-1; 7 bases are shared with TRBD1. CDR3 length equals 12 residues. V lost 6 bases to trimming and J lost 5 bases; unmatched junction nucleotides: 6. Germline V gene data show CDR1 as GTSNPN and CDR2 as SVGIG (reference sequence). The CDR3 region is CACTGAGTEAFF. CDR3 sequence (DNA): TGTGCCTGTACAGGGGCGGGGACTGAAGCTTTCTTT.

The rearrangement joins TRBV5-6 to TRBJ2-7, with TRBD1 identical over 7 bases. Germline trimming cut 3 bases from V and 6 bases from J; bases unmatched to any gene: 9. Germline V gives CDR1 SGHDT, CDR2 YYEEEE. The CDR3 is made up of 14 amino acids. CDR3 in DNA: TGTGCCAGCAGCTCTGACAGACAGGGCATCGAGCAGTACTTC. Translated: CASSSDRQGIEQYF. Supplemented by reference TRBV5-6 and TRBJ2-7, the full variable domain reads DAGVTQSPTHLIKTRGQQVTLRCSPKSGHDTVSWYQQALGQGPQFIFQYYEEEERQRGNFPDRFSGHQFPNYSSELNVNALLLGDSALYLCASSSDRQGIEQYFGPGTRLTVT.

This sequence joins TRBV11-2 and TRBJ2-7; D may be TRBD1 (5 bases). Germline V gene lookup returns CDR1 SGHAT and CDR2 FQNNGV. This CDR3 is 14 amino acids long. V was trimmed by 1 base and J by 2 bases, leaving 9 bases between them. CDR3 sequence reads: CASSLGGQTYEQYF. Written as DNA, the CDR3 is TGTGCCAGCAGCTTAGGAGGACAAACCTACGAGCAGTACTTC.

The CDR3 here is CASSHTGIWEKLFF. The DNA of the CDR3 is TGCGCCAGCAGCCATACAGGAATTTGGGAAAAACTGTTTTTT. The chain carries TRBV5-1 and TRBJ1-4, with D perhaps TRBD1 (5 bases). Between the trimmed V and J ends, which lost 4 bases and 8 bases, there was a span of 15 bases. The CDR3 consists of 14 residues. CDR1 and CDR2 from the germline V gene are SGHRS and YFSETQ.

V gene TRBV11-2 combines with J gene TRBJ1-5; a possible D gene is TRBD1 (5 bases). Germline V gene sequence: CDR1 SGHAT, CDR2 FQNNGV. With 1 base removed from V and 6 bases from J, the gap between germline ends came to 16 bases. The CDR3 contains 16 residues. The CDR3 loop reads CASSLVRQGVIQPQHF. The DNA of the CDR3 is TGTGCCAGCAGCTTAGTTCGGCAAGGGGTGATTCAGCCCCAGCATTTT.

With regard to this clone: Different DNA sequences within this sample yield the same CDR3. DNA for the CDR3: TGCGCCAGCAGCTTGGATCCAGGGGGCAATCAGCCCCAGCATTTT. Translating it yields CASSLDPGGNQPQHF. The rearrangement uses TRBV5-1 and TRBJ1-5, with a possible D match to TRBD1 (6 bases). In germline, CDR1 is SGHRS, CDR2 YFSETQ. V was cut by 0 bases and J by 2 bases, with 9 bases left in between. The CDR3 is made up of 15 amino acids.

This rearrangement joins TRBV10-3 to TRBJ2-3, with a weak D call TRBD1 (6 bases). CDR1 and CDR2 (germline): ENHRY, SYGVKD. The CDR3 sequence is 13 residues long. V lost 5 bases, J lost 4 bases, and 10 bases lay in between. The CDR3 DNA reads as TGTGCCATCAGTAGCGCAGGGGCAGATACGCAGTATTTT. Translation: CAISSAGADTQYF.

The gene calls are TRBV5-8 and TRBJ2-7; D is uncertain. The CDR3 runs 12 residues. Trimming removed 0 bases at V and 7 bases at J, with 8 bases between. CDR1 SGHTS and CDR2 YDEGEE come from the germline V gene. As DNA, the CDR3 is TGTGCCAGCAGCTTGGAGGCGTTGGAGCAGTACTTC. Translated, it gives CASSLEALEQYF.

The chain employs TRBV18 and TRBJ1-5; TRBD1 might be the D (5 bases). Deletions cut 5 bases from V and 5 bases from J, with 13 bases between. The length of the CDR3 is 14 residues. Germline lookup yields CDR1 KGHSH and CDR2 LQKENI. CDR3 region: CASSGGLGDQPQHF. The CDR3 nucleotides read TGTGCCAGCTCAGGGGGACTGGGGGATCAGCCCCAGCATTTT.

The genes are TRBV4-1 and TRBJ2-5; D call uncertain. Germline V gives CDR1 MGHRA, CDR2 YSYEKL. The V end lost 3 bases, the J end lost 4 bases, and 9 bases lay between the germline ends. The CDR3 spans 13 residues. CDR3 amino acids: CASSQMDPETQYF. The CDR3 DNA is TGCGCCAGCAGCCAGATGGACCCAGAGACCCAGTACTTC.

This chain joins TRBV2 and TRBJ2-2; tentative D call: TRBD1 (6 bases). The CDR3 contains 15 residues. V lost 6 bases and J 0 bases, leaving 11 bases between the germline ends. The germline V gene encodes CDR1 SNHLY and CDR2 FYNNEI. CDR3 residues: CASRRQEPNTGELFF. CDR3 bases: TGTGCCAGCAGGAGACAGGAGCCGAACACCGGGGAGCTGTTTTTT.

The V call is TRBV2, the J call TRBJ2-7, with 9 nucleotides matching TRBD2. Per the germline V gene, CDR1 is SNHLY and CDR2 is FYNNEI. Trimming removed 8 bases from V and 1 base from J; junction bases left unmatched: 9. CDR3 length: 15 residues. DNA of the CDR3: TGTGCCAGCGAGAGTGCTAGCGGGGAATCCTACGAGCAGTACTTC. Protein sequence: CASESASGESYEQYF.

The V and J genes are TRBV27 and TRBJ2-1, with 8 nucleotides matching TRBD1. The ends lost 7 bases at V and 5 bases at J; junction bases unmatched: 25. The germline CDR1 and CDR2 sequences are MNHEY and SMNVEV (reference sequence). The CDR3 runs 20 residues. For the CDR3, the DNA is TGTGCCAGCAACCCCGACCCAGGGGGCTGGGCCCCCACGCCCCACAATGAGCAGTTCTTC. It yields the protein CASNPDPGGWAPTPHNEQFF.

This chain connects TRBV19 to TRBJ1-3; D is undetermined. V lost 6 bases and J lost 0, with 6 bases in between. Germline assignment: CDR1 LNHDA and CDR2 SQIVND (reference sequence). This CDR3 is 13 amino acids long. CDR3 sequence reads: CASRMSSGNTIYF. The CDR3 bases are TGTGCCAGTAGGATGAGCTCTGGAAACACCATATATTTT.

This clone was observed once. The CDR3 here is CASRDREITGELFF. The CDR3 nucleotides read TGTGCCAGCAGGGACAGGGAGATCACCGGGGAGCTGTTTTTT. V usage is TRBV2 and J usage is TRBJ2-2; TRBD1 aligns across 8 bases. Germline V lookup: CDR1 SNHLY, CDR2 FYNNEI. After removal of 6 bases from V and 4 bases from J, the junction contained 4 bases not matched to a gene. This CDR3 has 14 amino acids.

The J gene is TRBJ1-1, the V gene TRBV6-4; unclear D gene. Trimming took 6 bases from V and 5 from J, leaving 16 bases between them. The CDR3 spans 14 residues. Per germline, CDR1 MRHNA and CDR2 SNTAGT. The CDR3 DNA follows: TGTGCCAGCAGGGACGCGTGGGAGAGGACTGAAGCTTTCTTT. It codes for CASRDAWERTEAFF.

In this sample, this clone turned up a few times. The rearrangement joins TRBV20-1 to TRBJ1-2; TRBD1 is a possible D gene (5 bases). Trimming removed 5 bases at V and 3 bases at J, with 7 bases between. The CDR3 extends over 11 amino acids. From germline, CDR1 is DFQATT and CDR2 SNEGSKA (reference sequence). The CDR3 coding sequence is TGCAGTGCTGGGGACGACTATGGCTACACCTTC. It codes for CSAGDDYGYTF.

CDR3 residues: CASSIQTPGSSGNTIYF. DNA for the CDR3: TGTGCCAGCAGCATACAGACCCCAGGGAGCTCTGGAAACACCATATATTTT. The chain is built from TRBV28 and TRBJ1-3, with D possibly TRBD1 on 5 matching bases. Per germline, CDR1 MDHEN and CDR2 SYDVKM. The length of the CDR3 is 17 residues. V was cut by 6 bases and J by 0 bases, with 18 bases left in between.

A remark on this clone: This sample also contains other DNA sequences that code for the same CDR3. The genes are TRBV30 and TRBJ2-3; D is unclear. V lost 4 bases to trimming and J lost 2 bases, with 7 bases between them. The CDR3 contains 12 residues. The V gene's germline CDR1 is GTSNPN and CDR2 SVGIG (reference sequence). The CDR3 nucleotides are TGTGCCTGGACCCTCAACACAGATACGCAGTATTTT. This translates into CAWTLNTDTQYF.

The chain couples TRBV14 to TRBJ2-7; 7 bases line up with TRBD1. The germline V gene has CDR1 SGHDN and CDR2 FVKESK. This CDR3 has 14 amino acids. The V segment lost 1 base and the J segment 2 bases; nucleotides outside the gene matches: 2. CDR3 sequence (DNA): TGTGCCAGCAGCCAAGGACAGGGAGCCTACGAGCAGTACTTC. Translating it yields CASSQGQGAYEQYF.

This clone turned up a few times. Other DNA sequences in the sample encode the same CDR3. As DNA, the CDR3 is TGTGCCAGCAGTGAACGGGCGACGGAAGCTTTCTTT. It codes for CASSERATEAFF. V is TRBV6-1 and J is TRBJ1-1; no clear D. The CDR3 consists of 12 residues. Germline V gives CDR1 MNHNS, CDR2 SASEGT. Deletions cut 2 bases from V and 8 bases from J, with 9 bases between.

V and J are TRBV5-1 and TRBJ2-7; 7 bases align to TRBD1. The germline V gene has CDR1 SGHRS and CDR2 YFSETQ. Losses at the gene ends were 4 bases for V and 2 bases for J; bases not matched to a gene: 3. There are 13 residues in the CDR3. The CDR3 DNA reads as TGCGCCAGCAGCGTGGACAGGACCTACGAGCAGTACTTC. It codes for CASSVDRTYEQYF.

The J gene is TRBJ2-4, the V gene TRBV7-9; D might be TRBD2 (6 bases). The length of the CDR3 is 17 residues. Per germline, CDR1 SEHNR and CDR2 FQNEAQ (reference sequence). The V end was cut by 1 base, the J end by 6 bases, with 19 bases between. The DNA of the CDR3 is TGTGCCAGCAGCTTAGAAGGGTGGGAGGCGCAAGGAAACATTCAGTACTTC. Amino acids: CASSLEGWEAQGNIQYF. The full variable domain, in which reference TRBV7-9 and TRBJ2-4 provide the parts outside the CDR3, is DTGVSQNPRHKITKRGQNVTFRCDPISEHNRLYWYRQTLGQGPEFLTYFQNEAQLEKSRLLSDRFSAERPKGSFSTLEIQRTEQGDSAMYLCASSLEGWEAQGNIQYFGAGTRLSVL.

The V and J genes are TRBV7-2 and TRBJ1-2; D remains ambiguous. Trimming removed 6 bases from V and 5 bases from J, with 13 bases in between. The germline V gene has CDR1 SGHTA and CDR2 FQGNSA. This CDR3 is 13 amino acids long. The CDR3 nucleotides read TGTGCCAGCAGTCAAATCCCCGTTTATGGCTACACCTTC. This codes for CASSQIPVYGYTF.

CDR3: CASKGTGNSPLHF. The CDR3 nucleotides are TGTGCCAGTAAGGGGACAGGGAATTCACCCCTCCACTTT. The gene calls are TRBV27 and TRBJ1-6, with TRBD1 identical over 9 bases. V lost 9 bases, J lost 7 bases, and 4 bases stayed unmatched. The CDR3 has 13 amino acids. Germline CDR1 and CDR2: MNHEY and SMNVEV (reference sequence).

The chain is built from TRBV27 and TRBJ2-7, with 10 bases aligning to TRBD1. Germline V gene lookup returns CDR1 MNHEY and CDR2 SMNVEV (reference sequence). V was clipped by 3 bases and J by 7 bases; unmatched bases: 12. The CDR3 covers 16 residues. The CDR3 sequence is CASSFWVGQGKGEQYF. CDR3 DNA: TGTGCCAGCAGTTTCTGGGTGGGACAGGGGAAAGGTGAGCAGTACTTC.

The rearrangement links TRBV5-1 to TRBJ2-5, with 8 bases fitting TRBD2. The CDR3 runs to 15 residues. Germline V CDR1 and CDR2: SGHRS, YFSETQ. With 2 bases clipped from V and 2 bases from J, the junction kept 5 bases outside the gene matches. The CDR3 sequence is CASSFGGRTQETQYF. CDR3 in DNA: TGCGCCAGCAGCTTTGGCGGGAGGACTCAAGAGACCCAGTACTTC.

The rearrangement links TRBV2 to TRBJ1-6; unclear D gene. Per the germline V gene, CDR1 is SNHLY and CDR2 is FYNNEI. The CDR3 sequence is 13 residues long. Trimming pared 7 bases from V and 7 bases from J, leaving 11 bases between. The CDR3, as DNA: TGTGCCAGCATCGAAGGTATCAATTCACCCCTCCACTTT. As protein: CASIEGINSPLHF.

The chain has TRBV2 and TRBJ1-2; no definite D call. This CDR3 spans 14 amino acids. CDR1 and CDR2 (germline): SNHLY, FYNNEI. V was trimmed by 1 base and J by 5 bases, leaving 11 bases between them. CDR3: CASSEDTGRYGYTF. The CDR3 coding sequence is TGTGCCAGCAGTGAAGACACCGGGAGGTATGGCTACACCTTC.

The V gene is TRBV5-1, the J gene TRBJ2-1; TRBD2 is a possible D gene (5 bases). In germline, CDR1 is SGHRS, CDR2 YFSETQ. Trimming took 0 bases from V and 0 from J, leaving 16 bases between them. This CDR3 contains 18 residues. CDR3 sequence: CASSLVPTAESSYNEQFF. CDR3 DNA sequence: TGCGCCAGCAGCTTGGTGCCCACAGCGGAGAGCTCCTACAATGAGCAGTTCTTC.